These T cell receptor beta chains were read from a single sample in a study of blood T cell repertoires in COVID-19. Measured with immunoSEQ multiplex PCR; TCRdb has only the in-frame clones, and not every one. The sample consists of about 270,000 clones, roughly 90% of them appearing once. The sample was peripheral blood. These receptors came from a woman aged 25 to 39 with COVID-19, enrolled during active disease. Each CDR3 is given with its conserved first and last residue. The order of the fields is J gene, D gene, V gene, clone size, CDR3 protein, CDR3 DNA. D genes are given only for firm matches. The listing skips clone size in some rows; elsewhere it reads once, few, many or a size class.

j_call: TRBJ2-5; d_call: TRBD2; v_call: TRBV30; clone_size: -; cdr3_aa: CAWSAGLAWWETQYF; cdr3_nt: TGTGCCTGGAGTGCAGGACTAGCGTGGTGGGAGACCCAGTACTTC
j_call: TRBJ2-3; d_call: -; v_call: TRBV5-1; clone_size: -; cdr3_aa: CASSLGGLDADTQYF; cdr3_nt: TGCGCCAGCAGCTTGGGGGGACTGGATGCAGATACGCAGTATTTT
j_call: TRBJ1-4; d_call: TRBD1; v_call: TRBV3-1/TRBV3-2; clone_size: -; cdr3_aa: CASSPYSSGTGGKKLFF; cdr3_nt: TGTGCCAGCAGCCCATACTCTTCCGGGACAGGGGGCAAGAAACTGTTTTTT
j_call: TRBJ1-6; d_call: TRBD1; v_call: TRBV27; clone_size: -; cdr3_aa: CASREPGGSSPLHF; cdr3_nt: TGTGCCAGCAGAGAACCAGGGGGCAGTTCACCCCTCCACTTT
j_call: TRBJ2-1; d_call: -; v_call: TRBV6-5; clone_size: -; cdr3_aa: CASSYKRNEQFF; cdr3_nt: TGTGCCAGCAGTTACAAGAGGAATGAGCAGTTCTTC
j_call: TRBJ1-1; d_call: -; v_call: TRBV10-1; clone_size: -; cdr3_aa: CASSLRITEAFF; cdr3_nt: TGCGCCAGCAGTTTGAGAATCACTGAAGCTTTCTTT
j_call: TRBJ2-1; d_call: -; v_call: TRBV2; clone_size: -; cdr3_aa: CASTLAGEQFF; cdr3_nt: TGTGCCAGCACTCTAGCCGGTGAGCAGTTCTTC
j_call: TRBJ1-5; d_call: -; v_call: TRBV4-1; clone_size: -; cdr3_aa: CASSPLMMGNQPQHF; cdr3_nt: TGCGCCAGCAGCCCGCTAATGATGGGCAATCAGCCCCAGCATTTT
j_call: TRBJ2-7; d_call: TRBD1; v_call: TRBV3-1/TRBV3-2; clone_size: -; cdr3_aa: CASSLVHRGSYEQYF; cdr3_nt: TGTGCCAGCAGCCTCGTTCACAGGGGTTCCTACGAGCAGTACTTC
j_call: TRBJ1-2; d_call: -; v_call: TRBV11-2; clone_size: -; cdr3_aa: CASSLDPFWQGGGYTF; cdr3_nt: TGTGCCAGCAGCTTAGATCCGTTCTGGCAGGGTGGGGGCTACACCTTC
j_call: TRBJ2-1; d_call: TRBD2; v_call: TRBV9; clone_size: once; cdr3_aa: CASSLRSSGGSTLFF; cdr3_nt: TGTGCCAGCAGCTTGCGCTCTAGCGGGGGGAGCACTTTGTTCTTC
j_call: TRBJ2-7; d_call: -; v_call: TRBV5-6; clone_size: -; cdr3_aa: CASSLRWGGVYEQYF; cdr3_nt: TGTGCCAGCAGCTTGAGGTGGGGCGGGGTATACGAGCAGTACTTC
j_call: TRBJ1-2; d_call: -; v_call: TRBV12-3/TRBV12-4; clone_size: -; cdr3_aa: CASSLQGFYGYTF; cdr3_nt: TGTGCCAGCAGTTTACAGGGTTTTTATGGCTACACCTTC
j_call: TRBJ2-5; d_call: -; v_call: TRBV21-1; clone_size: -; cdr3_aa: CASSSRAGGGQETQYF; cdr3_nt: TGTGCCAGCAGCTCAAGGGCAGGGGGCGGACAAGAGACCCAGTACTTC
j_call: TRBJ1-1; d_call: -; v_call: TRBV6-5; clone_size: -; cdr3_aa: CASSKTRGDTEAFF; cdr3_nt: TGTGCCAGCAGTAAGACACGGGGGGACACTGAAGCTTTCTTT
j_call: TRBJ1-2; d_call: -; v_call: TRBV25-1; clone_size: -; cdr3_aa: CASSEVGQKYYGYTF; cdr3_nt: TGTGCCAGCAGTGAGGTAGGACAAAAATACTATGGCTACACCTTC
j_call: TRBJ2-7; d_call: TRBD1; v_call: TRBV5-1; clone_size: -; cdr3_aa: CASSLSAGGSGEQYF; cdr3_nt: TGCGCCAGCAGCTTGTCAGCAGGGGGCTCAGGAGAGCAGTACTTC
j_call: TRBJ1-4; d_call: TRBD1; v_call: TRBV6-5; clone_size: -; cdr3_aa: CASRGWTGRDEKLFF; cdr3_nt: TGTGCCAGCAGGGGGTGGACAGGACGGGACGAAAAACTGTTTTTT
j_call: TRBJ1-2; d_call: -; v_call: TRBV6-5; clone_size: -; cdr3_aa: CASSYSIYQVNYGYTF; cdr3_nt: TGTGCCAGCAGTTACTCGATTTACCAGGTTAACTATGGCTACACCTTC
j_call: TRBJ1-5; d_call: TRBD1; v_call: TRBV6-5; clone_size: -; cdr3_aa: CASRGGRVSNQPQHF; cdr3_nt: TGTGCCAGCCGAGGGGGCAGGGTAAGCAATCAGCCCCAGCATTTT
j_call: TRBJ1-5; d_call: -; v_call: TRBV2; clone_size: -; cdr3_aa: CASSVSRSNQPQHF; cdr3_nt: TGTGCCAGCAGTGTGTCGCGTAGCAATCAGCCCCAGCATTTT
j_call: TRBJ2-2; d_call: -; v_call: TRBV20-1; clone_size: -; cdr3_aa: CSARLTGELFF; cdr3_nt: TGCAGTGCTCGGTTAACCGGGGAGCTGTTTTTT
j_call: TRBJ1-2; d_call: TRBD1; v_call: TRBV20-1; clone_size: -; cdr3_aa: CSASRGSGYTF; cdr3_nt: TGCAGTGCCTCCAGGGGGTCTGGCTACACCTTC
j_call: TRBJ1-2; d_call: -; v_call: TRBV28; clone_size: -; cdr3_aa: CASSPQTPVTYGYTF; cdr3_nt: TGTGCCAGCAGTCCCCAGACACCGGTTACCTATGGCTACACCTTC
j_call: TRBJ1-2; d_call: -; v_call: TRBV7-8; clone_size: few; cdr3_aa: CASSLNPRQIYGYTF; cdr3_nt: TGTGCCAGCAGCTTAAACCCCAGACAGATCTATGGCTACACCTTC
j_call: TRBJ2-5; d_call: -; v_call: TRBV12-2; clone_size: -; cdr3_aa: CASRCPRGWRETQYF; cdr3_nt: TGTGCAAGTCGCTGCCCCAGGGGGTGGCGAGAGACCCAGTACTTC
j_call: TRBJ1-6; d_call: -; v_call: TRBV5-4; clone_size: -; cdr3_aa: CASSGSPLHF; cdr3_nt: TGTGCCAGCTCGGGATCACCCCTCCACTTT
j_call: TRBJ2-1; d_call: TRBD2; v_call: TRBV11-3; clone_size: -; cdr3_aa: CASSFQRGAGNEQFF; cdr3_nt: TGTGCCAGCAGCTTCCAGCGGGGGGCCGGCAATGAGCAGTTCTTC
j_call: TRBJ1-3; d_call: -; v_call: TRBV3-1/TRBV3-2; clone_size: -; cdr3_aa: CASSQDIVGNTIYF; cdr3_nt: TGTGCCAGCAGCCAAGACATTGTGGGAAACACCATATATTTT
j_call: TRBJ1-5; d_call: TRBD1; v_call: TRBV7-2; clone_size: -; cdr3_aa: CASSSTGTQPQHF; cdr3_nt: TGTGCCAGCAGCTCGACAGGGACTCAGCCCCAGCATTTT
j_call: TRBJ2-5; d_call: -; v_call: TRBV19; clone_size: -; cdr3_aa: CASQGTFIETQYF; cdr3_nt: TGTGCCAGCCAAGGGACTTTTATAGAGACCCAGTACTTC
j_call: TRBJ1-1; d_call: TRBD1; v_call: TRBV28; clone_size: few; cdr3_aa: CASRIDRGMNTEAFF; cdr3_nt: TGTGCCAGCAGGATCGACAGGGGGATGAACACTGAAGCTTTCTTT
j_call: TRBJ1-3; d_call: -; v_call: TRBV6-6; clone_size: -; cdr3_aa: CASSYGLREVRNTIYF; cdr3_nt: TGTGCCAGCAGTTACGGTCTCAGGGAAGTTAGAAACACCATATATTTT
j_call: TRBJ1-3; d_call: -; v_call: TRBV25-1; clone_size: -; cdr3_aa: CASSEPGVWGHAGNTIYF; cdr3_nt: TGTGCCAGCAGTGAACCAGGGGTCTGGGGGCACGCTGGAAACACCATATATTTT
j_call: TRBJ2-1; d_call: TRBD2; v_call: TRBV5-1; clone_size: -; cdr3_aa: CASSLGLAGGHEQFF; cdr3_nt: TGCGCCAGCAGCTTGGGACTAGCGGGGGGGCATGAGCAGTTCTTC
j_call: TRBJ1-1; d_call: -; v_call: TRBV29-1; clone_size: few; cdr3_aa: CSVEDWDKSTEAFF; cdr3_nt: TGCAGCGTTGAAGATTGGGACAAGTCCACTGAAGCTTTCTTT
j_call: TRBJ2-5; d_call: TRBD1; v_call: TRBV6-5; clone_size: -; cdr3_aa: CASSYAGGQETQYF; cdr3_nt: TGTGCCAGCAGTTACGCAGGGGGTCAAGAGACCCAGTACTTC